The 30 T cell receptor beta chains below come from one sample, sequenced in a study of beta chain features in type 1 diabetes. Broader study findings: TCRB CDR3s from Type 1 diabetes patients were moderately but significantly shorter in all four CD4+ subsets.

The antigens of these receptors remain unknown. All of the isolated RNA was reverse transcribed, so expressed TCRB transcripts were sequenced. TCRdb's copy holds only in-frame clones and misses some; the assay was immunoSEQ multiplex PCR. Of 130,000 or so clones in the sample, about 10% were seen once. Source material: central memory CD4+ T cells from blood. These receptors all stem from a man in his thirties or forties with type 1 diabetes.

V is TRBV29-1 and J is TRBJ2-2; 7 bases map to TRBD1. With V trimmed by 6 bases and J by 7 bases, 11 bases remained unmatched. This CDR3 has 14 residues. Germline CDR1 and CDR2: SQVTM and ANQGSEA. The CDR3 loop reads CSVLDRENIGELFF. The CDR3 DNA reads TGCAGCGTCCTTGACAGGGAGAATATCGGGGAGCTGTTTTTT.

A few counts support this clone. Other DNA sequences in the same sample also yield this CDR3. This sequence joins TRBV9 and TRBJ1-5, with D maybe TRBD1 (6 bases). From germline, CDR1 is SGDLS and CDR2 YYNGEE. Between the trimmed V and J ends, which lost 1 base and 3 bases, there was a span of 8 bases. The CDR3 is 14 residues long. This chain's CDR3 is CASSVRDNNQPQHF. In DNA form, the CDR3 reads TGTGCCAGCAGCGTAAGGGACAACAATCAGCCCCAGCATTTT.

The chain recombines TRBV7-9 with TRBJ1-1; 7 bases are shared with TRBD1. The junction had 4 bases not matched to a gene; V was cut back by 3 bases and J by 3 bases. Germline CDR1 reads SEHNR; CDR2 reads FQNEAQ (reference sequence). The CDR3 extends over 14 amino acids. The CDR3 here is CASSFGQGDTEAFF. For the CDR3, the DNA is TGTGCCAGCAGCTTCGGGCAGGGGGACACTGAAGCTTTCTTT.

The chain is built from TRBV5-1 and TRBJ2-1, with D perhaps matching TRBD2 (5 bases). This CDR3 spans 15 amino acids. Per the germline V gene, CDR1 is SGHRS and CDR2 is YFSETQ. Deletions cut 4 bases from V and 9 bases from J, with 20 bases between. The CDR3 reads CASSPTLGDAGEQFF. CDR3 nucleotide sequence: TGCGCCAGCAGCCCCACCTTGGGAGACGCGGGTGAGCAGTTCTTC.

V usage is TRBV7-6 and J usage is TRBJ2-3; the match to TRBD1 covers 8 bases. The CDR3 contains 16 residues. V lost 4 bases and J lost 1; bases outside the gene matches: 7. CDR1 and CDR2 from the germline V gene are SGHVS and FNYEAQ. The CDR3 DNA reads as TGTGCCAGCAGCTCCCCACCGGGACAGGGCACAGATACGCAGTATTTT. Protein sequence: CASSSPPGQGTDTQYF.

This chain joins TRBV28 and TRBJ2-5; D ambiguous. The CDR3 is 12 amino acids. V was pared by 6 bases and J by 5 bases, with 10 bases between. Germline CDR1 and CDR2: MDHEN and SYDVKM. In DNA form, the CDR3 reads TGTGCCAGCAGAACTCTAGTCGAGACCCAGTACTTC. It specifies CASRTLVETQYF.

The V gene is TRBV7-8, the J gene TRBJ2-3; 8 bases align to TRBD2. The J segment lost 3 bases and the V segment lost 9 bases, leaving 11 bases of the junction unmatched. Germline V gene data show CDR1 as SGHVS and CDR2 as FQNEAQ. CDR3 length: 15 amino acids. The CDR3: CASHRGGGTTDTQYF. For the CDR3, the DNA is TGTGCCAGTCACCGGGGGGGAGGGACTACAGATACGCAGTATTTT.

The chain couples TRBV7-2 to TRBJ2-3; D ambiguous. V was shortened by 1 base and J by 4 bases, with 12 bases between the two germline ends. Germline CDR1 is SGHTA and CDR2 is FQGNSA. The CDR3 spans 15 residues. CDR3 bases: TGTGCCAGCAGCTTAGGGGTGGAGATCCCAGATACGCAGTATTTT. It yields the protein CASSLGVEIPDTQYF.

The rearrangement uses TRBV5-5 and TRBJ1-2, with D possibly matching TRBD1 (6 bases). With 3 bases removed from V and 0 bases from J, the gap between germline ends came to 9 bases. Germline-derived CDR1 and CDR2 are SGHKS and YYEKEE (reference sequence). The CDR3 runs to 14 residues. The CDR3 DNA reads as TGTGCCAGCAGCTGGCAGGGGCCTAACTATGGCTACACCTTC. Amino acid sequence: CASSWQGPNYGYTF. The whole variable domain, remainder taken from reference TRBV5-5 and TRBJ1-2, is DAGVTQSPTHLIKTRGQQVTLRCSPISGHKSVSWYQQVLGQGPQFIFQYYEKEERGRGNFPDRFSARQFPNYSSELNVNALLLGDSALYLCASSWQGPNYGYTFGSGTRLTVV.

This clone showed up just a few times. The chain uses TRBV19 and TRBJ1-2, with D hard to call. The V and J ends lost 0 bases and 0 bases respectively, with 8 bases between them. The CDR3 contains 15 residues. Germline CDR1 LNHDA, CDR2 SQIVND (reference sequence). CDR3 bases: TGTGCCAGTAGTATAGATCAGGCAGCTAACTATGGCTACACCTTC. Its protein product is CASSIDQAANYGYTF.

This sequence joins TRBV5-5 and TRBJ2-1; D gene uncertain. The CDR3 length is 13 residues. The V gene lost 0 bases and the J gene lost 9 bases, with 10 bases spanning the gap. Germline CDR1 SGHKS, CDR2 YYEKEE (reference sequence). The CDR3 spells CASSLGTLSEQFF. CDR3 sequence (DNA): TGTGCCAGCAGCTTGGGAACCCTTAGTGAGCAGTTCTTC.

This clone was observed a few times. V gene TRBV14 combines with J gene TRBJ1-2; tentative D call: TRBD1 (5 bases). This CDR3 region has 15 residues. CDR1 is SGHDN and CDR2 is FVKESK in the germline V gene. The germline V and J ends were trimmed by 3 bases and 5 bases, with 16 bases remaining between them. The CDR3 sequence: CASSQGGARGYGYTF. The CDR3, as DNA: TGTGCCAGCAGCCAGGGGGGAGCCCGCGGGTATGGCTACACCTTC.

This clone was counted a few times. This chain joins TRBV9 and TRBJ2-5; a possible D gene is TRBD2 (5 bases). Trimming shortened V by 2 bases and J by 5 bases, and 13 bases separated the two germline ends. This CDR3 comprises 14 residues. CDR1 and CDR2 (germline): SGDLS, YYNGEE. This CDR3 reads CASSVGVQDETQYF. The CDR3 nucleotides are TGTGCCAGCAGCGTCGGGGTGCAGGATGAGACCCAGTACTTC.

This clone has just a few counts. The V and J genes are TRBV10-3 and TRBJ2-7; 10 bases agree with TRBD2. This CDR3 region has 16 residues. V gave up 10 bases and J gave up 6 bases; unmatched junction bases: 18. The germline gives CDR1 ENHRY, CDR2 SYGVKD. The CDR3 coding sequence is TGTGCCACCACCCGGGACTCCATAGCGGGGGGCGGCGAGCAGTACTTC. Protein sequence: CATTRDSIAGGGEQYF.

This clone occurred a few times. V is TRBV6-6 and J is TRBJ2-7; 7 bases agree with TRBD2. Per germline, CDR1 MNHNY and CDR2 SVGAGI (reference sequence). CDR3 size: 15 residues. After removal of 7 bases from V and 0 bases from J, the junction contained 9 bases not matched to a gene. The CDR3 region is CASTPGGMSSYEQYF. The CDR3 DNA is TGTGCCAGCACCCCCGGGGGGATGAGCTCCTACGAGCAGTACTTC.

A note on this clone: The same CDR3 can be traced to other DNA sequences in this sample. The chain uses TRBV7-9 and TRBJ2-7, with 7 bases aligning to TRBD1. CDR3 size: 13 residues. Germline-derived CDR1 and CDR2 are SEHNR and FQNEAQ (reference sequence). Trimming took 2 bases from V and 2 from J; bases not matched to a gene: 0. CDR3 in DNA: TGTGCCAGCAGCTTACAGGGGGCCTACGAGCAGTACTTC. Amino acids: CASSLQGAYEQYF.

V usage is TRBV29-1 and J usage is TRBJ2-1; 11 bases align to TRBD2. The ends lost 4 bases at V and 12 bases at J; junction bases unmatched: 8. CDR3 size: 13 residues. Germline loops: CDR1 SQVTM, CDR2 ANQGSEA. The CDR3 region is CSVVGSGGAGQFF. The CDR3 DNA reads TGCAGCGTTGTGGGTAGCGGGGGGGCCGGGCAGTTCTTC.

This chain connects TRBV7-2 to TRBJ1-4; 8 bases are a match to TRBD1. Germline V gene lookup returns CDR1 SGHTA and CDR2 FQGNSA. Trimming took 2 bases from V and 7 from J; bases not matched to a gene: 6. The CDR3 is 15 amino acids. CDR3 bases: TGTGCCAGCAGCTTAAGACGGGGACAGGTTGAAAAACTGTTTTTT. Protein sequence: CASSLRRGQVEKLFF.

This clone was counted a few times. This chain uses TRBV28 with TRBJ2-5; 11 bases agree with TRBD2. CDR1 and CDR2 (germline): MDHEN, SYDVKM. Trimming removed 4 bases from V and 0 bases from J; junction bases left unmatched: 4. The CDR3 runs to 16 residues. CDR3 sequence (DNA): TGTGCCAGCAGTTCTCTAGCGGGGGGATACCAAGAGACCCAGTACTTC. This codes for CASSSLAGGYQETQYF.

V usage is TRBV5-1 and J usage is TRBJ2-5, with D tentatively TRBD1 (6 bases). Germline V gene sequence: CDR1 SGHRS, CDR2 YFSETQ. V gave up 0 bases and J gave up 5 bases, with 14 bases separating them. This CDR3 region has 15 residues. The CDR3 DNA reads as TGCGCCAGCAGCTTGGGGCAGGGGATGATGGAGACCCAGTACTTC. Translation gives CASSLGQGMMETQYF.

This clone occurred a few times. The rearrangement links TRBV5-4 to TRBJ1-2; a weak D match, TRBD1 (5 bases). The CDR3 totals 14 residues. The germline V gene encodes CDR1 SGHNT and CDR2 YYREEE (reference sequence). V lost 0 bases, J lost 4 bases, and 10 bases lay in between. The CDR3 sequence: CASSLDFGGYGYTF. The CDR3, as DNA: TGTGCCAGCAGCTTGGACTTCGGGGGCTATGGCTACACCTTC. The entire variable domain, with the rest obtained from reference TRBV5-4 and TRBJ1-2, is as follows: ETGVTQSPTHLIKTRGQQVTLRCSSQSGHNTVSWYQQALGQGPQFIFQYYREEENGRGNFPPRFSGLQFPNYSSELNVNALELDDSALYLCASSLDFGGYGYTFGSGTRLTVV.

The V and J genes are TRBV7-9 and TRBJ1-2; the D is unclear. The CDR3 length is 15 residues. The V end was cut by 5 bases, the J end by 0 bases, with 13 bases between. Germline V gene lookup returns CDR1 SEHNR and CDR2 FQNEAQ (reference sequence). The chain's CDR3 is CASSAPGASNYGYTF. For the CDR3, the DNA is TGTGCCAGCAGCGCACCAGGTGCCTCTAACTATGGCTACACCTTC.

The chain uses TRBV10-3 and TRBJ2-3; D perhaps matches TRBD1 (5 bases). Germline loops: CDR1 ENHRY, CDR2 SYGVKD. V was shortened by 2 bases and J by 9 bases, with 6 bases between the two germline ends. This CDR3 spans 11 amino acids. CDR3 DNA: TGTGCCATCAGTGAGGCAGGGACGCAGTATTTT. It yields the protein CAISEAGTQYF.

This clone turned up a few times. The J gene is TRBJ2-5, the V gene TRBV10-3; D possibly corresponds to TRBD2 (5 bases). The CDR3 contains 15 residues. CDR1 and CDR2 from the germline V gene are ENHRY and SYGVKD. V lost 4 bases to trimming and J lost 5 bases, with 17 bases between them. CDR3 in amino acids: CAISAGNKAIETQYF. CDR3 nucleotide sequence: TGTGCCATCAGTGCGGGAAACAAGGCCATCGAGACCCAGTACTTC.

This clone was seen only a few times. J is TRBJ1-2 and V is TRBV19, with 7 bases fitting TRBD1. This CDR3 contains 13 residues. Germline loops: CDR1 LNHDA, CDR2 SQIVND (reference sequence). Germline trimming cut 2 bases from V and 4 bases from J; bases unmatched to any gene: 1. The CDR3: CASSIRDSYGYTF. The CDR3 coding sequence is TGTGCCAGTAGTATACGGGACAGCTATGGCTACACCTTC.

V usage is TRBV28 and J usage is TRBJ1-2, with 10 bases that match TRBD1. Germline V gives CDR1 MDHEN, CDR2 SYDVKM. After removal of 5 bases from V and 9 bases from J, the junction contained 6 bases not matched to a gene. The CDR3 spans 13 residues. The CDR3 coding sequence is TGTGCCAGCAGTCCCGGACAGGGGGGAAGCTACACCTTC. It translates to CASSPGQGGSYTF.

In its sample, this clone was seen a few times. The chain is built from TRBV28 and TRBJ1-2, with D hard to call. Germline V lookup: CDR1 MDHEN, CDR2 SYDVKM. CDR3 length equals 11 residues. V shed 8 bases and J shed 7 bases, with 11 bases lying between them. The CDR3 DNA reads TGTGCCAGCGGCCATCCTTCTGGCTACACCTTC. Protein product: CASGHPSGYTF.

This clone turned up a few times. The rearrangement uses TRBV5-1 and TRBJ2-5, with 11 bases identical to TRBD1. The CDR3 is 15 residues long. The V segment lost 3 bases and the J segment 7 bases; nucleotides outside the gene matches: 8. The germline CDR1 and CDR2 sequences are SGHRS and YFSETQ. As DNA, the CDR3 is TGCGCCAGCAGCTCCGGGACAGGGGGTACCAGGACCCAGTACTTC. It codes for CASSSGTGGTRTQYF.

This clone was observed a few times. The rearrangement links TRBV28 to TRBJ2-3; D is possibly TRBD2 (6 bases). Trimming shortened V by 2 bases and J by 4 bases, and 13 bases separated the two germline ends. The CDR3 loop spans 15 amino acids. Germline V gene lookup returns CDR1 MDHEN and CDR2 SYDVKM. Here the CDR3 reads CASSLRRGVSDTQYF. DNA of the CDR3: TGTGCCAGCAGTTTAAGGCGGGGTGTGTCAGATACGCAGTATTTT.

In regard to this clone: A much larger clone lies a single base off, so this may be a read error. This CDR3 is also generated by other DNA sequences in the sample. This sequence joins TRBV28 and TRBJ1-2, with D perhaps TRBD1 (6 bases). This CDR3 region has 12 residues. Deletions cut 6 bases from V and 3 bases from J, with 8 bases between. The germline gives CDR1 MDHEN, CDR2 SYDVKM. CDR3 in amino acids: CASSTGYYGYTF. The CDR3 DNA sequence: TGTGCCAGCAGCACAGGGTACTATGGCTACACCTTC.